In its sample, the clone carrying this T cell receptor (beta chain) was seen a few times. Antigen specificity is unknown. The V gene end was trimmed by 1 base and the J gene end by 3 bases; junction bases not matched to a gene: 3. Germline V CDR1 and CDR2: SGHTA, FQGNSA. The CDR3 contains 14 residues. The source of the sample is a study of CD8 T cells in ankylosing spondylitis. General study results and limits: A TCR beta motif of eight or nine highly homologous variants seemed to mark ankylosing spondylitis blood.

Quantitative 5'-RACE was performed with molecular barcodes, and it yielded the TCR beta libraries. TCRdb re-called the 5' RACE reads with MiXCR, one entry per CDR3 protein. The data show 290,000 or so distinct CDR3 sequences, less than 25% seen once. The source material was blood, either unsorted or a sorted T cell fraction (not recorded which). The TCR sequence derives from a female donor with ankylosing spondylitis or in good health (not recorded which). The V gene is TRBV7-2, the J gene TRBJ2-7; TRBD2 aligns across 7 bases. The CDR3 region is CASSLGGLLYEQYF. CDR3 coding DNA: TGTGCCAGCAGCTTAGGGGGACTACTCTACGAGCAGTACTTC.